This passage covers 9 T cell receptor beta chains from one sample sequenced in a study of blood T cell repertoires in COVID-19. Profiling relied on immunoSEQ multiplex PCR, and the TCRdb table lists in-frame clones only, not all of them. This table has a few hundred thousand clones, around 82% appearing once. The sample consisted of peripheral blood. The origin of the receptors is a woman aged 18-35 years with acute or convalescent COVID-19.

The chain is built from TRBV29-1 and TRBJ2-7; 7 bases are a match to TRBD2. There are 13 residues in the CDR3. V dropped 3 bases and J dropped 3; count of bases not matched to a gene: 5. Germline values: CDR1 SQVTM, CDR2 ANQGSEA. The CDR3 bases are TGCAGCGTTGAGGAAGGGAGGGACTACGAGCAGTACTTC. Translated, it gives CSVEEGRDYEQYF.

The chain combines TRBV20-1 with TRBJ2-4, with D perhaps matching TRBD2 (5 bases). Germline V gives CDR1 DFQATT, CDR2 SNEGSKA (reference sequence). The CDR3 extends over 15 amino acids. V shed 3 bases and J shed 0 bases, with 12 bases lying between them. The CDR3 DNA follows: TGCAGTGCTAGTGCCGCAGGACTAGCCAAAAACATTCAGTACTTC. The encoded protein is CSASAAGLAKNIQYF.

The rearrangement joins TRBV7-9 to TRBJ1-1; maybe TRBD1 (6 bases). Trimming took 1 base from V and 0 from J, leaving 18 bases between them. The CDR3 totals 18 residues. Germline loops: CDR1 SEHNR, CDR2 FQNEAQ (reference sequence). CDR3 coding DNA: TGTGCCAGCAGCTTAGAAATCTGGGACACAGTTGTGAACACTGAAGCTTTCTTT. Protein sequence: CASSLEIWDTVVNTEAFF.

This clone was seen a single time. The V and J genes are TRBV2 and TRBJ2-1; maybe TRBD2 (5 bases). Germline loops: CDR1 SNHLY, CDR2 FYNNEI. This CDR3 comprises 13 residues. Deletions cut 7 bases from V and 10 bases from J, with 17 bases between. The CDR3 reads CASTRLEVGEQFF. The CDR3 DNA reads as TGTGCCAGCACGCGACTGGAGGTAGGGGAGCAGTTCTTC.

This clone was observed once. The sample has other DNA sequences that encode this CDR3 too. This chain links TRBV11-2 with TRBJ1-5, with 8 bases fitting TRBD1. The CDR3 covers 15 residues. After removal of 1 base from V and 3 bases from J, the junction contained 2 bases not matched to a gene. CDR1 and CDR2 (germline): SGHAT, FQNNGV. CDR3 residues: CASSLGQGFNQPQHF. CDR3 DNA: TGTGCCAGCAGCTTAGGACAGGGGTTCAATCAGCCCCAGCATTTT.

The chain links TRBV5-1 to TRBJ1-4; 7 nucleotides align to TRBD1. Germline CDR1 and CDR2: SGHRS and YFSETQ. The CDR3 covers 17 residues. With V trimmed by 4 bases and J by 5 bases, 14 bases remained unmatched. CDR3 sequence: CASSPARQGINNEKLFF. Here the CDR3 DNA reads TGCGCCAGCAGCCCTGCCCGACAGGGTATCAACAATGAAAAACTGTTTTTT.

V usage is TRBV19 and J usage is TRBJ2-7; 10 bases line up with TRBD1. With V trimmed by 6 bases and J by 6 bases, 8 bases remained unmatched. The germline V gene encodes CDR1 LNHDA and CDR2 SQIVND (reference sequence). The CDR3 sequence is 14 residues long. CDR3 residues: CASSQGQGLAEQYF. In DNA form, the CDR3 reads TGTGCCAGTAGCCAGGGACAGGGGTTAGCCGAGCAGTACTTC.

J is TRBJ2-3 and V is TRBV24-1, with 7 bases that match TRBD2. Germline assignment: CDR1 KGHDR and CDR2 SFDVKD. CDR3 length: 17 residues. V lost 4 bases, J lost 1 base, and 10 bases stayed unmatched. The CDR3 reads CATSDPNRDYGTDTQYF. In DNA, the CDR3 is TGTGCCACCAGTGACCCCAACCGGGACTACGGCACAGATACGCAGTATTTT.

This clone was observed a few times. The genes are TRBV13 and TRBJ2-7; the match to TRBD2 covers 11 bases. With 5 bases clipped from V and 5 bases from J, the junction kept 8 bases outside the gene matches. The CDR3 spans 15 residues. Germline V gene data show CDR1 as PRHDT and CDR2 as FYEKMQ (reference sequence). CDR3 protein: CASSPRTSGPNEQYF. CDR3 in DNA: TGTGCCAGCAGCCCCAGGACTAGCGGGCCAAACGAGCAGTACTTC.